This TCR beta chain was sequenced for a study of long-term antiretroviral therapy in people with HIV. Study-level points and caveats: The repertoire was dominated at all time points by clones expanded before ART.

All donors provided no fewer than one pre-ART and no fewer than two post-ART PBMC samples. The cryopreserved samples used held roughly 1-10 million PBMC prior to extraction of DNA. Regarding this clone: Its target is unknown.

They ran version v3.0 of the immunoSEQ assay at survey level. Assay: immunoSEQ multiplex PCR; the TCRdb copy retains only in-frame clones and omits some. Of some 48,000 clones in the sample, around 80% were seen once. The CDR3 has 14 amino acids. Germline V gives CDR1 LNHNV, CDR2 YYDKDF (reference sequence). The trim removed 7 bases at V and 7 bases at J, leaving 12 bases unmatched. Sample: unsorted PBMCs, taken 0.8 years after starting antiretroviral therapy. The V and J genes are TRBV15 and TRBJ1-1, with TRBD1 matching 7 bases. The sequence was collected from a woman aged 18-29 years with HIV. The CDR3 DNA reads as TGTGCCACCACTCCGACCAGGGGGTCCGGTGAAGCTTTCTTT. This sequence encodes CATTPTRGSGEAFF.